This T cell receptor beta chain was identified during a study of beta chain features in type 1 diabetes. Overall study results and limits: cDNA-based reads could over-represent cells with high TCR expression. In comparison with healthy donors, patients had naive, central memory and Treg TCRB repertoires that appeared more similar.

A heparinised blood draw that averaged about 100 mL was obtained once from each donor. Germline V gene lookup returns CDR1 SGHVS and CDR2 FQNEAQ. Trimming took 4 bases from V and 2 from J; bases not matched to a gene: 10. The length of the CDR3 is 17 residues. On this clone itself: Its antigen is not known.

As every portion of the isolated RNA was reverse transcribed, the sequencing read expressed TCRB transcripts. Here immunoSEQ multiplex PCR was the method, and the copy in TCRdb shows in-frame clones only, minus some. The table lists 360,000 or so clones, 15% to 20% of them singletons. The chain has TRBV7-8 and TRBJ2-1; TRBD1 matches at 8 bases. Sequenced sample: naive CD4+ T cells from blood. The TCR originated in a woman between 18 and 29 years old in good health. CDR3 sequence: CASSYGQGALPYNEQFF. CDR3 nucleotide sequence: TGTGCCAGCAGCTACGGACAGGGAGCTTTACCCTACAATGAGCAGTTCTTC.